These T cell receptor beta chains were read from a single sample in a study of cytomegalovirus exposure and HLA in healthy donors. The method was immunoSEQ multiplex PCR; TCRdb's version includes in-frame clones alone and lacks a portion of them. Here the sample spans roughly 180,000 clones, 80% being singletons. Sequenced material: PBMCs. The receptors shown here come from a young man in good health and CMV-seronegative. The CDR3 runs from the conserved cysteine through the conserved F or W. Each record gives: CDR3 protein, CDR3 DNA, clone size, V gene, J gene, CDR3 length, D gene. A D gene is named only where the DNA matches it firmly. Expanded clones are given a class, and other clones once, few, many or no size at all.

cdr3_aa: CASSQGQGRTGELFF
cdr3_nt: TGCGCCAGCAGCCAAGGGCAGGGAAGGACCGGGGAGCTGTTTTTT
clone_size: once
v_call: TRBV4-1
j_call: TRBJ2-2
cdr3_length: 15
d_call: -

cdr3_aa: CAGIRVKEKLFF
cdr3_nt: TGTGCCGGTATCAGGGTGAAGGAAAAACTGTTTTTT
clone_size: -
v_call: TRBV2
j_call: TRBJ1-4
cdr3_length: 12
d_call: -

cdr3_aa: CASSPIPGHEETQYF
cdr3_nt: TGTGCCAGCAGCCCAATACCGGGTCACGAAGAGACCCAGTACTTC
clone_size: -
v_call: TRBV6-5
j_call: TRBJ2-5
cdr3_length: 15
d_call: -

cdr3_aa: CASSKGLAPDTQYF
cdr3_nt: TGTGCCAGCAGCAAAGGACTAGCGCCAGATACGCAGTATTTT
clone_size: -
v_call: TRBV7-2
j_call: TRBJ2-3
cdr3_length: 14
d_call: TRBD2

cdr3_aa: CASSKAVPEYEQYF
cdr3_nt: TGTGCCAGCAGTAAGGCGGTCCCCGAGTACGAGCAGTACTTC
clone_size: -
v_call: TRBV28
j_call: TRBJ2-7
cdr3_length: 14
d_call: -

cdr3_aa: CASSWGGSSYGYTF
cdr3_nt: TGTGCCAGCAGCTGGGGAGGGTCGTCCTATGGCTACACCTTC
clone_size: -
v_call: TRBV6-5
j_call: TRBJ1-2
cdr3_length: 14
d_call: -

cdr3_aa: CASSFAAYSYEQYF
cdr3_nt: TGTGCCAGCAGCTTTGCGGCTTACTCCTACGAGCAGTACTTC
clone_size: -
v_call: TRBV7-8
j_call: TRBJ2-7
cdr3_length: 14
d_call: -

cdr3_aa: CASSTTGGRETQYF
cdr3_nt: TGTGCCAGTAGTACGACAGGGGGGAGAGAGACCCAGTACTTC
clone_size: -
v_call: TRBV19
j_call: TRBJ2-5
cdr3_length: 14
d_call: TRBD1

cdr3_aa: CASSRPAGEETQYF
cdr3_nt: TGTGCCAGCAGCCGCCCCGCAGGGGAAGAGACCCAGTACTTC
clone_size: -
v_call: TRBV7-9
j_call: TRBJ2-5
cdr3_length: 14
d_call: -

cdr3_aa: CASSQERGLAGVGEQFF
cdr3_nt: TGTGCCAGCAGCCAAGAAAGGGGACTAGCGGGAGTCGGTGAGCAGTTCTTC
clone_size: -
v_call: TRBV14
j_call: TRBJ2-1
cdr3_length: 17
d_call: TRBD2

cdr3_aa: CASSTVRGELFF
cdr3_nt: TGTGCCAGCAGCACCGTGCGAGGGGAGCTGTTTTTT
clone_size: once
v_call: TRBV7-9
j_call: TRBJ2-2
cdr3_length: 12
d_call: -

cdr3_aa: CASRIQGRGGGYTF
cdr3_nt: TGTGCCAGCAGGATACAGGGAAGAGGTGGGGGCTACACCTTC
clone_size: -
v_call: TRBV28
j_call: TRBJ1-2
cdr3_length: 14
d_call: -

cdr3_aa: CAWRSGYEQYF
cdr3_nt: TGTGCCTGGAGATCAGGCTACGAGCAGTACTTC
clone_size: -
v_call: TRBV30
j_call: TRBJ2-7
cdr3_length: 11
d_call: -

cdr3_aa: CASSSPGLVNTEAFF
cdr3_nt: TGTGCCAGCAGTTCCCCGGGACTGGTGAACACTGAAGCTTTCTTT
clone_size: -
v_call: TRBV28
j_call: TRBJ1-1
cdr3_length: 15
d_call: -

cdr3_aa: CASSLQGAGRQPQHF
cdr3_nt: TGTGCCAGCAGCTTACAGGGGGCAGGAAGACAGCCCCAGCATTTT
clone_size: -
v_call: TRBV5-6
j_call: TRBJ1-5
cdr3_length: 15
d_call: TRBD1

cdr3_aa: CASSTLNPHEAFF
cdr3_nt: TGTGCCAGTAGTACACTTAACCCCCACGAAGCTTTCTTT
clone_size: once
v_call: TRBV19
j_call: TRBJ1-1
cdr3_length: 13
d_call: -

cdr3_aa: CASSLDWREGQETQYF
cdr3_nt: TGTGCCAGCAGCTTAGACTGGCGGGAGGGCCAAGAGACCCAGTACTTC
clone_size: -
v_call: TRBV11-2
j_call: TRBJ2-5
cdr3_length: 16
d_call: TRBD2